This is a list of T cell receptor beta chains from one sample in a study of cytomegalovirus exposure and HLA in healthy donors. Profiled with immunoSEQ multiplex PCR; TCRdb holds only in-frame clones, not every one. Seen here are about 150,000 clones, 70% to 90% observed once, and the top ten hold less than 2.5%. Sequenced sample: PBMCs. The receptors originated from a woman in her late teens or twenties in good health and CMV-seronegative. CDR3s include the opening cysteine and the closing phenylalanine or tryptophan. The D gene is left open where the match is weak. Clone sizes are given selectively: once, few, many, or a class where the clone is expanded.

d_gene: TRBD2; j_gene: TRBJ2-1; v_gene: TRBV6-1; abundance: NA; CDR3aa: CASSEGTSGRVSYNEQFF; CDR3nt: TGTGCCAGCAGTGAGGGGACTAGCGGGAGAGTATCCTACAATGAGCAGTTCTTC
d_gene: TRBD1; j_gene: TRBJ1-4; v_gene: TRBV9; abundance: NA; CDR3aa: CASSVGGQVYNEKLFF; CDR3nt: TGTGCCAGCAGCGTAGGGGGACAGGTTTATAATGAAAAACTGTTTTTT
d_gene: NA; j_gene: TRBJ2-7; v_gene: TRBV7-2; abundance: NA; CDR3aa: CASSEARVRYEQYF; CDR3nt: TGTGCCAGCAGCGAAGCCCGGGTTAGATACGAGCAGTACTTC
d_gene: TRBD1; j_gene: TRBJ1-2; v_gene: TRBV28; abundance: NA; CDR3aa: CASSLTDRVRYGYTF; CDR3nt: TGTGCCAGCAGTTTAACAGACAGGGTACGGTATGGCTACACCTTC
d_gene: NA; j_gene: TRBJ1-2; v_gene: TRBV6-6; abundance: NA; CDR3aa: CASSYSAGGYGYTF; CDR3nt: TGTGCCAGCAGTTACTCGGCTGGCGGCTATGGCTACACCTTC
d_gene: NA; j_gene: TRBJ2-5; v_gene: TRBV6-1; abundance: NA; CDR3aa: CASRTGTAPGAQYF; CDR3nt: TGTGCCAGCAGGACGGGGACGGCCCCAGGGGCCCAGTACTTC
d_gene: TRBD2; j_gene: TRBJ2-5; v_gene: TRBV6-5; abundance: NA; CDR3aa: CASSPGLDQETQYF; CDR3nt: TGTGCCAGCAGTCCGGGACTAGACCAAGAGACCCAGTACTTC
d_gene: TRBD1; j_gene: TRBJ1-5; v_gene: TRBV28; abundance: NA; CDR3aa: CASSTGTDYSNQPQHF; CDR3nt: TGTGCCAGCAGTACGGGGACAGATTATAGCAATCAGCCCCAGCATTTT
d_gene: NA; j_gene: TRBJ1-2; v_gene: TRBV27; abundance: NA; CDR3aa: CASSPKRANYGYTF; CDR3nt: TGTGCCAGCAGTCCCAAGAGGGCTAACTATGGCTACACCTTC
d_gene: TRBD2; j_gene: TRBJ2-3; v_gene: TRBV7-3; abundance: once; CDR3aa: CASSRTSGSADTQYF; CDR3nt: TGTGCCAGCAGCCGCACTAGCGGGAGTGCAGATACGCAGTATTTT
d_gene: TRBD1; j_gene: TRBJ1-3; v_gene: TRBV28; abundance: NA; CDR3aa: CASRQGGEPSGNTIYF; CDR3nt: TGTGCCAGCAGACAAGGGGGCGAGCCCTCTGGAAACACCATATATTTT
d_gene: TRBD2; j_gene: TRBJ2-1; v_gene: TRBV4-3; abundance: few; CDR3aa: CASSLGLAGADNEQFF; CDR3nt: TGCGCCAGCAGCCTCGGACTAGCGGGAGCCGACAATGAGCAGTTCTTC
d_gene: NA; j_gene: TRBJ1-5; v_gene: TRBV10-3; abundance: NA; CDR3aa: CAISEPGGQPQHF; CDR3nt: TGTGCCATCAGTGAACCCGGGGGTCAGCCCCAGCATTTT
d_gene: TRBD1; j_gene: TRBJ2-7; v_gene: TRBV18; abundance: NA; CDR3aa: CASSKGPDRAHEQYF; CDR3nt: TGTGCCAGCTCAAAAGGACCGGACAGGGCCCACGAGCAGTACTTC
d_gene: NA; j_gene: TRBJ2-1; v_gene: TRBV7-2; abundance: NA; CDR3aa: CASRRTGGPGYNEQFF; CDR3nt: TGTGCCAGCAGACGAACCGGGGGGCCGGGTTACAATGAGCAGTTCTTC
d_gene: TRBD1; j_gene: TRBJ1-2; v_gene: TRBV30; abundance: NA; CDR3aa: CAWSRDRPYGYTF; CDR3nt: TGTGCCTGGAGCCGGGACAGGCCCTATGGCTACACCTTC
d_gene: NA; j_gene: TRBJ1-2; v_gene: TRBV2; abundance: NA; CDR3aa: CASSPSVGDYGYTF; CDR3nt: TGTGCCAGCAGTCCTTCAGTCGGGGACTATGGCTACACCTTC
d_gene: TRBD1; j_gene: TRBJ1-2; v_gene: TRBV6-1; abundance: NA; CDR3aa: CASRRGQGFGYTF; CDR3nt: TGTGCCAGCAGGCGCGGACAGGGCTTTGGCTACACCTTC
d_gene: NA; j_gene: TRBJ2-1; v_gene: TRBV5-6; abundance: NA; CDR3aa: CASSLLQGYTYEQFF; CDR3nt: TGTGCCAGCAGCTTGTTACAGGGATATACTTATGAGCAGTTCTTC
d_gene: NA; j_gene: TRBJ1-2; v_gene: TRBV7-2; abundance: NA; CDR3aa: CASRRYRFHYGYTF; CDR3nt: TGTGCCAGCAGGAGATACAGGTTCCACTATGGCTACACCTTC
d_gene: TRBD2; j_gene: TRBJ2-5; v_gene: TRBV6-1; abundance: NA; CDR3aa: CASSPWGGSEETQYF; CDR3nt: TGTGCCAGCAGTCCTTGGGGAGGGAGTGAAGAGACCCAGTACTTC
d_gene: NA; j_gene: TRBJ1-4; v_gene: TRBV28; abundance: NA; CDR3aa: CASSGHGGGGKLFF; CDR3nt: TGTGCCAGCAGTGGTCATGGGGGCGGGGGAAAACTGTTTTTT
d_gene: TRBD1; j_gene: TRBJ2-3; v_gene: TRBV28; abundance: NA; CDR3aa: CASSLRQGTSTDTQYF; CDR3nt: TGTGCCAGCAGCCTACGACAGGGGACTAGCACAGATACGCAGTATTTT
d_gene: NA; j_gene: TRBJ2-7; v_gene: TRBV11-2; abundance: NA; CDR3aa: CASSEGVYYEQYF; CDR3nt: TGTGCCAGCAGCGAAGGGGTATATTACGAGCAGTACTTC
d_gene: NA; j_gene: TRBJ2-2; v_gene: TRBV7-3; abundance: NA; CDR3aa: CASSPGQSAGELFF; CDR3nt: TGTGCCAGCAGTCCCGGACAATCCGCCGGGGAGCTGTTTTTT
d_gene: TRBD1; j_gene: TRBJ1-5; v_gene: TRBV4-1; abundance: NA; CDR3aa: CASSQGDRGLGPQHF; CDR3nt: TGCGCCAGCAGCCAAGGAGACAGGGGGCTAGGGCCCCAGCATTTT
d_gene: TRBD1; j_gene: TRBJ2-2; v_gene: TRBV2; abundance: NA; CDR3aa: CASSTRDRGSGELFF; CDR3nt: TGTGCCAGCAGTACCCGGGACAGGGGTTCCGGGGAGCTGTTTTTT
d_gene: NA; j_gene: TRBJ1-1; v_gene: TRBV30; abundance: NA; CDR3aa: CAWTHAGWGTEAFF; CDR3nt: TGTGCCTGGACCCACGCAGGGTGGGGCACTGAAGCTTTCTTT
d_gene: TRBD1; j_gene: TRBJ2-7; v_gene: TRBV5-1; abundance: NA; CDR3aa: CASQLSRDRVGEQYF; CDR3nt: TGCGCCAGCCAACTATCCCGGGACAGGGTGGGCGAGCAGTACTTC
d_gene: TRBD1; j_gene: TRBJ2-5; v_gene: TRBV6-5; abundance: NA; CDR3aa: CASRSQGWETQYF; CDR3nt: TGTGCCAGCAGATCACAGGGGTGGGAGACCCAGTACTTC
d_gene: TRBD2; j_gene: TRBJ2-4; v_gene: TRBV5-6; abundance: once; CDR3aa: CASSFWLAGTQKAKNIQYF; CDR3nt: TGTGCCAGCAGCTTTTGGCTAGCGGGGACCCAAAAGGCCAAAAACATTCAGTACTTC
d_gene: NA; j_gene: TRBJ2-7; v_gene: TRBV18; abundance: once; CDR3aa: CASSPRNPGSSYEQYF; CDR3nt: TGTGCCAGCTCACCACGGAATCCGGGGAGTTCCTACGAGCAGTACTTC
d_gene: NA; j_gene: TRBJ2-5; v_gene: TRBV5-1; abundance: NA; CDR3aa: CASSLVGLADSRETQYF; CDR3nt: TGCGCCAGCAGCTTGGTTGGGCTAGCGGACAGTCGGGAGACCCAGTACTTC